These T cell receptor beta chains were read from a single sample in a study of blood T cell repertoires in COVID-19. TCRdb keeps only in-frame clones here, not all; method: immunoSEQ multiplex PCR. The table records 90,000 to 120,000 clones, roughly 89% of them present only once. Material for sequencing was peripheral blood. All receptors derive from a man in his 70s with acute or convalescent COVID-19. CDR3s include the opening cysteine and the closing phenylalanine or tryptophan. A D gene is named only where the DNA matches it firmly. The listing skips clone size in some rows; elsewhere it reads once, few, many or a size class.

v_gene	j_gene	abundance	d_gene	CDR3nt	CDR3aa
TRBV18	TRBJ2-3	.	.	TGTGCCAGCTCACCACCGGTGGTAGCCCGAGATACGCAGTATTTT	CASSPPVVARDTQYF
TRBV27	TRBJ2-3	.	TRBD2	TGTGCCAGCAGTTTATGGGGCGGGGGGGCCTTAGATACGCAGTATTTT	CASSLWGGGALDTQYF
TRBV11-2	TRBJ2-7	.	.	TGTGCCAGCAGCTTGGGACACTTGAGCTCCTACGAGCAGTACTTC	CASSLGHLSSYEQYF
TRBV28	TRBJ2-1	few	.	TGTGCCAGCAGTTTGGGCATAAGCTCCTACAATGAGCAGTTCTTC	CASSLGISSYNEQFF
TRBV27	TRBJ1-1	.	.	TGTGCCAGCAGCCCTCTCGAGGACACTGAAGCTTTCTTT	CASSPLEDTEAFF
TRBV20-1	TRBJ1-1	.	.	TGCAGTGGTCTTATGAACACTGAAGCTTTCTTT	CSGLMNTEAFF
TRBV6-5	TRBJ2-1	.	TRBD2	TGTGCCAGCAGTTACCAGCGGGGGAGCTCCTACAATGAGCAGTTCTTC	CASSYQRGSSYNEQFF
TRBV19	TRBJ2-7	.	TRBD2	TGTGCCAGTAGTACAGGGACTAGCGGGGGTACCTACGAGCAGTACTTC	CASSTGTSGGTYEQYF
TRBV12-3/TRBV12-4	TRBJ1-5	.	.	TGTGCCAGCAGTGACCGGGTCAATCAGCCCCAGCATTTT	CASSDRVNQPQHF
TRBV19	TRBJ2-1	.	TRBD2	TGTGCCAGTAGTTCCCCGACTAGCGGGTATTCCTACAATGAGCAGTTCTTC	CASSSPTSGYSYNEQFF